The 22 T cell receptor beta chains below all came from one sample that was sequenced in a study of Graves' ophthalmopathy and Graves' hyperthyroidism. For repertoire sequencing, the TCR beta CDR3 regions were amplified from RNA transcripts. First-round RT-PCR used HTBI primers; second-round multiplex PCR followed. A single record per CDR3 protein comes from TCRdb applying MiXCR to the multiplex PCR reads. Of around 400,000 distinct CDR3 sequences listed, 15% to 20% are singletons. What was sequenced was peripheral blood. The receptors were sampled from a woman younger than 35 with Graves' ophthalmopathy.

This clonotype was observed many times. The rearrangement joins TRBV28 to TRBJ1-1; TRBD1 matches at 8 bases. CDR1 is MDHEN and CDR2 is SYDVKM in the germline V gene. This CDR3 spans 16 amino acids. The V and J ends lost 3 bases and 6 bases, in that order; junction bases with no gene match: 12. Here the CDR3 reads CASSFGTGLEMAEAFF. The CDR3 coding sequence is TGTGCCAGCAGTTTTGGGACAGGTTTGGAAATGGCTGAAGCTTTCTTT.

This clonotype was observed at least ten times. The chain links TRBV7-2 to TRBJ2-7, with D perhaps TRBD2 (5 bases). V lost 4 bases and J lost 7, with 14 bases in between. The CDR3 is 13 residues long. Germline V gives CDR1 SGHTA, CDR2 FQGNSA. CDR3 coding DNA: TGTGCCAGCAGCTCGACTATTACCGGGGAGCAGTACTTC. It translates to CASSSTITGEQYF. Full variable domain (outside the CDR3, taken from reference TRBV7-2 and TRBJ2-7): GAGVSQSPSNKVTEKGKDVELRCDPISGHTALYWYRQSLGQGLEFLIYFQGNSAPDKSGLPSDRFSAERTGGSVSTLTIQRTQQEDSAVYLCASSSTITGEQYFGPGTRLTVT.

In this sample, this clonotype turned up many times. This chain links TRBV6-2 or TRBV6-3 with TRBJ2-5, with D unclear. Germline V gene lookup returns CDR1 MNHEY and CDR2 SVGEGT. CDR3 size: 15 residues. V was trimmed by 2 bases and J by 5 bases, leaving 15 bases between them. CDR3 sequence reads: CASSYGASHTETQYF. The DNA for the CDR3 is TGTGCCAGCAGTTACGGAGCATCCCATACGGAGACCCAGTACTTC.

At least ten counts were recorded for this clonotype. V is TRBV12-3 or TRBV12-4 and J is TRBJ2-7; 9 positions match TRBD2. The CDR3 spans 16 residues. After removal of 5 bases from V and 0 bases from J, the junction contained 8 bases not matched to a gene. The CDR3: CASSGPAGGASYEQYF. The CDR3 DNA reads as TGTGCCAGCAGTGGCCCAGCGGGAGGTGCCTCCTACGAGCAGTACTTC.

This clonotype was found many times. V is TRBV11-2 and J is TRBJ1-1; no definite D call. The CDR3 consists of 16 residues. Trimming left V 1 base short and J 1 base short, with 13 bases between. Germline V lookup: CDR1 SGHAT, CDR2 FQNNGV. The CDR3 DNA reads TGTGCCAGCAGCTTAGGAAGACAAATGGGGAACACTGAAGCTTTCTTT. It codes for CASSLGRQMGNTEAFF. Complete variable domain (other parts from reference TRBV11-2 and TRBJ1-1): EAGVAQSPRYKIIEKRQSVAFWCNPISGHATLYWYQQILGQGPKLLIQFQNNGVVDDSQLPKDRFSAERLKGVDSTLKIQPAKLEDSAVYLCASSLGRQMGNTEAFFGQGTRLTVV.

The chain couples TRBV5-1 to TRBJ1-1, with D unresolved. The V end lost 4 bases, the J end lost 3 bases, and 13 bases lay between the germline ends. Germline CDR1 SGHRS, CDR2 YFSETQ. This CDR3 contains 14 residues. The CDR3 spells CASSRAPGDTEAFF. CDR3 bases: TGCGCCAGCAGCCGGGCCCCGGGCGACACTGAAGCTTTCTTT.

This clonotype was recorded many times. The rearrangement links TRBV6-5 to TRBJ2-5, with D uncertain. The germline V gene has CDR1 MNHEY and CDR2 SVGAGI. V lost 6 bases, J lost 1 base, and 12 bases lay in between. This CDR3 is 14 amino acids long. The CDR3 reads CASSSFLGQETQYF. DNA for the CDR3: TGTGCCAGCAGCTCCTTTTTGGGCCAAGAGACCCAGTACTTC.

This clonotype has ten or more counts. CDR3 region: CASLGQETQYF. The CDR3 region has the DNA TGTGCCAGCCTTGGTCAAGAGACCCAGTACTTC. V and J are TRBV2 and TRBJ2-5; D gene uncertain. CDR1 and CDR2 from the germline V gene are SNHLY and FYNNEI. V shed 8 bases and J shed 2 bases, with 6 bases lying between them. CDR3 size: 11 residues.

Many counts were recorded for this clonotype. The CDR3 sequence: CSVSKQTEAFF. CDR3 DNA sequence: TGCAGCGTGAGTAAGCAGACTGAAGCTTTCTTT. V is TRBV29-1 and J is TRBJ1-1, with D hard to call. Germline-derived CDR1 and CDR2 are SQVTM and ANQGSEA. V was pared by 6 bases and J by 5 bases, with 10 bases between. This CDR3 comprises 11 residues.

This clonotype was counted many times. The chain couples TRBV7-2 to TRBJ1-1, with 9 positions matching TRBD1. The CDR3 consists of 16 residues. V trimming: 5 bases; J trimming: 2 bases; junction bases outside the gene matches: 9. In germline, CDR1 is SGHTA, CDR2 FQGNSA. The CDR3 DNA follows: TGTGCCAGCAGCGTAACGGACAGGGGTTATAACACTGAAGCTTTCTTT. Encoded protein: CASSVTDRGYNTEAFF.

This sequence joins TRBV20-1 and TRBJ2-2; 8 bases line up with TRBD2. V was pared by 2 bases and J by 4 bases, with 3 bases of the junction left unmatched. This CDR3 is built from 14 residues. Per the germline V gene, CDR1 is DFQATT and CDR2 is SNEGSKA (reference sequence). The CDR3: CSARHSGTTGELFF. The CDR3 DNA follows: TGCAGTGCTAGACATAGCGGGACCACCGGGGAGCTGTTTTTT.

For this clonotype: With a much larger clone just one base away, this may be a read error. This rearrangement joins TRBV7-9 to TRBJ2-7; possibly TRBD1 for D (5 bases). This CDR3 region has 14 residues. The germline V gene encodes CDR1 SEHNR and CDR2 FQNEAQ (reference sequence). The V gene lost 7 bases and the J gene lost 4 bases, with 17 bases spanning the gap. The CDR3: CASIRLPGMYEQYF. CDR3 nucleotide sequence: TGTGCCAGCATCCGTTTGCCAGGGATGTACGAGCAGTACTTC.

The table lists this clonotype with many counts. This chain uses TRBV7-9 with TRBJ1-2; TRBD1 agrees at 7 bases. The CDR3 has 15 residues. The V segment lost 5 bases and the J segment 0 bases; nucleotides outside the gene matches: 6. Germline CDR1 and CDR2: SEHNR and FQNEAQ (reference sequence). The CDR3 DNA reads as TGTGCCAGCAGCGTCTCTGGGACAGCTAACTATGGCTACACCTTC. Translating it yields CASSVSGTANYGYTF.

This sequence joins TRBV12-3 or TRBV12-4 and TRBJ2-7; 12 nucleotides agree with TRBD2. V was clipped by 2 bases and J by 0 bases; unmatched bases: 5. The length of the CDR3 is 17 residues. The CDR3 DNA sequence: TGTGCCAGCAGTTTAAGGGCGACTAGCGGGAGCTCCTACGAGCAGTACTTC. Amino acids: CASSLRATSGSSYEQYF.

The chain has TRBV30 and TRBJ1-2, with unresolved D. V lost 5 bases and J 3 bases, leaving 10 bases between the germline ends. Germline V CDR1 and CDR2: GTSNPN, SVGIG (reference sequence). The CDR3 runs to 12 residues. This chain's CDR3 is CAWAGGDYGYTF. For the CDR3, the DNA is TGTGCCTGGGCGGGTGGAGACTATGGCTACACCTTC. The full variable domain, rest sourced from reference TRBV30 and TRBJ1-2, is SQTIHQWPATLVQPVGSPLSLECTVEGTSNPNLYWYRQAAGRGLQLLFYSVGIGQISSEVPQNLSASRPQDRQFILSSKKLLLSDSGFYLCAWAGGDYGYTFGSGTRLTVV.

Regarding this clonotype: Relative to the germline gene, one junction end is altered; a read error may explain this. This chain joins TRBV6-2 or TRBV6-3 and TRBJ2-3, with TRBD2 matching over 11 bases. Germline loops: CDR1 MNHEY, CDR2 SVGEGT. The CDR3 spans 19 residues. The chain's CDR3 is CASSYSADPASGGTDTQYF. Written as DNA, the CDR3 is TGTGCAAGCAGTTACTCGGCTGACCCCGCTAGCGGGGGGACAGATACGCAGTATTTT.

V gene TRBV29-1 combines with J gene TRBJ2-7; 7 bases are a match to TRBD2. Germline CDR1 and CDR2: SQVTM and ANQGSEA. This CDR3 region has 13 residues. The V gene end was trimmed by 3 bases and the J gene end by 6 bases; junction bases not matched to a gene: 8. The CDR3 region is CSVDLGGRGEQYF. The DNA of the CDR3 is TGCAGCGTTGACCTCGGGGGGAGAGGCGAGCAGTACTTC.

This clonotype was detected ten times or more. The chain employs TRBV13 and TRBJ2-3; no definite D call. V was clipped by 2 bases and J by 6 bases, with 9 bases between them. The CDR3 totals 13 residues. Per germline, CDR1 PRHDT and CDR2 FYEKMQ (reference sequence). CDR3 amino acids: CASSLPPADTQYF. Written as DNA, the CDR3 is TGTGCCAGCAGCTTACCGCCGGCCGATACGCAGTATTTT.

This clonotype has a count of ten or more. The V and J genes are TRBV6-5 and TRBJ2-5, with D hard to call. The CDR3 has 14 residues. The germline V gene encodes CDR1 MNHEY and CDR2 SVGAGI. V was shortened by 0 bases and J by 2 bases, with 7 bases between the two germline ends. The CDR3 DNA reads TGTGCCAGCAGTTACTCCCAGAAACAAGAGACCCAGTACTTC. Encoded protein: CASSYSQKQETQYF.

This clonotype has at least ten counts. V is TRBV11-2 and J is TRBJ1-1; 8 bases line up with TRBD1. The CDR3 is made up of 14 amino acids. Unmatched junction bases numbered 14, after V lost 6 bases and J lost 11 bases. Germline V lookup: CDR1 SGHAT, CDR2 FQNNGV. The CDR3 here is CASRRDRLYLEAFF. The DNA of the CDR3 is TGTGCCAGCAGACGGGACAGGCTGTATCTGGAGGCTTTCTTT.

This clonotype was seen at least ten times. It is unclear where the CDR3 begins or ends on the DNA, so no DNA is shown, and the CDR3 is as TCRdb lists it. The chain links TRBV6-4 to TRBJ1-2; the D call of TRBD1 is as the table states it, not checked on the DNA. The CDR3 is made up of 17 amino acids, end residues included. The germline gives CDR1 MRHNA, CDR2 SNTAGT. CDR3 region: CASSLPRDRVFGEGYTF.

The CDR3 DNA follows: TGTGCCAGCAGTTACCCGGGACGGATCTACGAGCAGTACTTC. Protein product: CASSYPGRIYEQYF. The chain links TRBV6-2 or TRBV6-3 to TRBJ2-7; D tentatively reads TRBD1 or TRBD2 (5 bases each). Between the trimmed V and J ends, which lost 2 bases and 3 bases, there was a span of 11 bases. The germline CDR1 and CDR2 sequences are MNHEY and SVGEGT. The CDR3 runs to 14 residues.